This TCR beta chain is from a study of OX40 agonist ivuxolimab in advanced cancers. Per the germline V gene, CDR1 is SGHNT and CDR2 is YYREEE (reference sequence). J lost 8 bases, V lost 0 bases, and 4 bases had no gene match. The CDR3 extends over 14 amino acids. TCRdb's table, derived via immunoSEQ multiplex PCR, lists solely in-frame clones and lacks some. The repertoire includes more than 65,000 clones, about 91% of them detected once, and 0.5% to 0.6% sits in the top ten. This TCR came from an adult with an advanced solid tumor such as melanoma, head and neck, liver or kidney cancer. The rearrangement uses TRBV5-4 and TRBJ2-3, with TRBD1 identical over 9 bases. Sequencing used CD4+ or CD8+ T cells sorted from blood, obtained in a trial of the OX40 agonist ivuxolimab. CDR3: CASSLGTGASTQYF. CDR3 DNA: TGTGCCAGCAGCTTGGGGACAGGGGCTAGTACGCAGTATTTT.